This is a list of T cell receptor beta chains from one sample in a study of blood T cells in healthy people across ages. TCRdb re-derived calls from the 5' RACE reads in MiXCR, one entry per CDR3 protein. The sample lists about a million distinct CDR3 sequences, roughly 51% occurring once. Sequencing input: blood. The source of these receptors is a woman in her sixties or seventies in good health. CDR3s include the opening cysteine and the closing phenylalanine or tryptophan. D genes are given only for firm matches. Size is omitted from some rows. Given values are once, few, many or a class for expanded clones.

.	TRBV3-1	TRBJ2-3	few	TGTGCCAGCAGCGGATTTATAGAAGACACAGATACGCAGTATTTT	CASSGFIEDTDTQYF
.	TRBV28	TRBJ2-4	.	TGTGCCAGCAGCCCACAAGCCGGACGGGACATTCAGTACTTC	CASSPQAGRDIQYF
TRBD1	TRBV28	TRBJ2-2	.	TGTGCCAGCAAGGATCCTGTAGGGGGCAGCTCGAACACCGGGGAGCTGTTTTTT	CASKDPVGGSSNTGELFF
TRBD2	TRBV20-1	TRBJ2-5	.	TGCAGTGCTACGGGACTAGCTCAAGAGACCCAGTACTTC	CSATGLAQETQYF
.	TRBV5-1	TRBJ2-7	.	TGCGCCAGCAGCTTGGACTGGGGGAGCTACGGGCAGTACTTC	CASSLDWGSYGQYF
.	TRBV7-2	TRBJ2-1	.	TGTGCCAGCAGCCTATCCATCGGGAGCAATGAGCAGTTCTTC	CASSLSIGSNEQFF
TRBD1	TRBV6-2/TRBV6-3	TRBJ2-6	.	TGTGCCAGCAAATGGGACAGGGACTATCCAAAAATCCGGACGGTCCTCTCTGGGGCCAACGTCCTGACTTTC	CASKWDRDYPKIRTVLSGANVLTF
TRBD2	TRBV6-5	TRBJ2-7	.	TGTGCCAGCATGCGGGAGGCCACCTACGAGCAGTACTTC	CASMREATYEQYF
TRBD1	TRBV4-1	TRBJ2-7	.	TGCGCCAGCAGCCAAGCCAGGGGGCGCGCCTACGAGCAGTACTTC	CASSQARGRAYEQYF
.	TRBV29-1	TRBJ2-1	.	TGCAGCGTTGAAGATAACGGTTTCGGTGAGCAGTTCTTC	CSVEDNGFGEQFF
.	TRBV4-1	TRBJ2-5	.	TGCGCCAGCAGCCCCCATAGTAGCGCGGGGACCCAAGAGACCCAGTACTTC	CASSPHSSAGTQETQYF
.	TRBV20-1	TRBJ2-7	.	TGCAGTGCTAGAGATCTCTCGGGCTACGAGCAGTACTTC	CSARDLSGYEQYF
.	TRBV12-3/TRBV12-4	TRBJ2-3	.	TGTGCCAGCAGCCCAGGACTCAGGGATACGCAGTATTTT	CASSPGLRDTQYF
.	TRBV24-1	TRBJ2-5	.	TGTGCCACCAGTGACCGAACAGGGCGGGAAGAGACCCAGTACTTC	CATSDRTGREETQYF
.	TRBV12-3/TRBV12-4	TRBJ2-6	.	TGTGCCAGCAGTTTCCGGGGACCCGACTCTGGGGCCAACGTCCTGACTTTC	CASSFRGPDSGANVLTF
TRBD1	TRBV4-1	TRBJ1-2	.	TGCGCCAGCAGCCCTACTACCGGGACAGGGACAATCTATGGCTACACCTTC	CASSPTTGTGTIYGYTF
.	TRBV28	TRBJ1-2	.	TGTGCCAGCGGCCCGACGTGGAGCGGCTACACCTTC	CASGPTWSGYTF
.	TRBV29-1	TRBJ1-6	.	TGCAGCGTTAGGGAAACAGGGAATTCACCCCTCCACTTT	CSVRETGNSPLHF
.	TRBV2	TRBJ1-2	.	TGTGCCAGCAGTCCGGACAGCACCTATGGCTACACCTTC	CASSPDSTYGYTF
TRBD2	TRBV20-1	TRBJ2-1	.	TGCAGTGCTAGCCCCCTAGCGGGAGTTCCCAGCTCCTACAATGAGCAGTTCTTC	CSASPLAGVPSSYNEQFF
TRBD1	TRBV29-1	TRBJ2-7	many	TGCAGCGTGAGGGGACAGGGGAGCTCCTACGAGCAGTACTTC	CSVRGQGSSYEQYF
.	TRBV9	TRBJ2-7	.	TGTGCCAGCAGCCCATCTCTGTTCAGGCGGGACTCCTACGAGCAGTACTTC	CASSPSLFRRDSYEQYF
TRBD1	TRBV27	TRBJ1-6	.	TGTGCCAGCAGGGGTACAGGGGGCGATTCACCCCTCCACTTT	CASRGTGGDSPLHF
.	TRBV6-5	TRBJ2-1	few	TGTGCCAGCATACCAACAGGGACCTACAATGAGCAGTTCTTC	CASIPTGTYNEQFF
.	TRBV27	TRBJ1-4	.	TGTGCCAGCAGTCCAAACAGGACAACTAATGAAAAACTGTTTTTT	CASSPNRTTNEKLFF
TRBD2	TRBV6-5	TRBJ2-1	.	TGTGCCAGCAGTACCCCCATGGCGGGAGGATACAATGAGCAGTTCTTC	CASSTPMAGGYNEQFF
TRBD1	TRBV28	TRBJ1-5	.	TGTGCCAGTGACAGGGAGCTAGGCCAGCCCCAGCATTTT	CASDRELGQPQHF
.	TRBV7-3	TRBJ2-3	.	TGTGCCAGCAGCTTATTAGGAAACCTACGGCAGGGTACGCAGTATTTT	CASSLLGNLRQGTQYF
.	TRBV5-6	TRBJ2-1	.	TGTGCCAGCAGCTTGGAGAGGGCGACTCACTACAATGAGCAGTTCTTC	CASSLERATHYNEQFF
TRBD2	TRBV24-1	TRBJ2-3	few	TGTGCCTCTGCCCGGGGGGGAGAGGCAGATACGCAGTATTTT	CASARGGEADTQYF
TRBD2	TRBV28	TRBJ2-5	.	TGTGCCGGCAGTTTATTCACCTTGGGGAGGGAGCAGTACTTC	CAGSLFTLGREQYF
TRBD2	TRBV15	TRBJ2-3	.	TGTGCCACCAGCAGAGGACTAGCGGGAGGGCCTAGCACAGATACGCAGTATTTT	CATSRGLAGGPSTDTQYF
TRBD1	TRBV7-9	TRBJ2-5	.	TGTGCCAGCAGCTCCGACAGGGGGTTGACGGAGACCCAGTACTTC	CASSSDRGLTETQYF
.	TRBV20-1	TRBJ2-1	.	TGCAGTGCTAGGGTGGTGAGGGGGGCGGAAGGGTACAATGAGCAGTTCTTC	CSARVVRGAEGYNEQFF
.	TRBV27	TRBJ2-1	.	TGTGCCAGCAGTTTATGGTCCTACAATGAGCAGTTCTTC	CASSLWSYNEQFF
TRBD1	TRBV28	TRBJ1-2	.	TGTGCCAGCAGTTTATATTTCGAGGACAGGGATTCGTATGGCTACACCTTC	CASSLYFEDRDSYGYTF
.	TRBV7-8	TRBJ1-2	.	TGTGCCAGCAGCTTCTTCGGACGCACAATTAACTATGGCTACACCTTC	CASSFFGRTINYGYTF
.	TRBV20-1	TRBJ2-3	.	TGCAGTGCTAGAGATGGGGGTCTAGCGTTCACAGATACGCAGTATTTT	CSARDGGLAFTDTQYF
.	TRBV27	TRBJ2-1	.	TGTGCCAGCAGTTCCTCGGCAGGGAGGACGAATGAGCAGTTCTTC	CASSSSAGRTNEQFF
.	TRBV4-1	TRBJ2-3	.	TGCGCCAGCAGCCAAGGGGATCGGTTCGGCGGGAACACAGATACGCAGTATTTT	CASSQGDRFGGNTDTQYF
TRBD2	TRBV7-2	TRBJ2-1	.	TGTGCCAGCAGCTTACGGACTAGCGGGAGCCCTGGCAACAATGAGCAGTTCTTC	CASSLRTSGSPGNNEQFF
TRBD1	TRBV7-2	TRBJ1-5	.	TGTGCCAGCAGCGTGGGGGACAGAGCCGAGAACCAGCATTTT	CASSVGDRAENQHF
TRBD2	TRBV9	TRBJ2-7	.	TGTGCCAGCAGCGGAGCGGGACCCTACGAGCAGTACTTC	CASSGAGPYEQYF
.	TRBV20-1	TRBJ2-7	.	TGCAGTGCTAGAGATGGGAGAGGCTTCGGCGAGCAGTACTTC	CSARDGRGFGEQYF
.	TRBV2	TRBJ2-1	.	TGTGCCAGCAGTGTCGCGGGATTGTACAATGAGCAGTTCTTC	CASSVAGLYNEQFF
TRBD2	TRBV28	TRBJ2-2	.	TGTGCCAGCAGTTCCACCTTAGCGGGAGGTACCGGGGAGCTGTTTTTT	CASSSTLAGGTGELFF
.	TRBV27	TRBJ2-3	.	TGTGCCAGCAGTGGGTTAACAGATACGCAGTATTTT	CASSGLTDTQYF
.	TRBV14	TRBJ1-2	few	TGTGCCAGCAGCCAAGAGCTGCGGGAACCTAACTATGGCTACACCTTC	CASSQELREPNYGYTF
.	TRBV28	TRBJ2-7	few	TGTGCCAGCAGTGCCCCGGGACCGCGGTACTCCTACGAGCAGTACTTC	CASSAPGPRYSYEQYF
.	TRBV4-3	TRBJ2-4	many	TGCGCCAGCAGCCAAGATTACAGGGCTGGCCCCGCATACATTCAGTACTTC	CASSQDYRAGPAYIQYF
TRBD2	TRBV4-3	TRBJ2-7	few	TGCGCCAGCAGCCAGGGAACTAGCGGGACCCACGAGCAGTACTTC	CASSQGTSGTHEQYF
TRBD2	TRBV7-2	TRBJ2-5	.	TGTGCCAGCATCGGGGGGGGGGCTCCCCAAGGGACCCAGTACTTC	CASIGGGAPQGTQYF
.	TRBV14	TRBJ2-7	.	TGTGCCAGCAGCCGCACAGGTTTCGCTTACGAGCAGTACTTC	CASSRTGFAYEQYF